The 26 T cell receptor beta chains below all came from one sample that was sequenced in a study of radiotherapy plus CTLA-4 blockade in lung cancer. Assay used: immunoSEQ multiplex PCR; TCRdb lists only in-frame clones, some missing. The repertoire holds approximately 35,000 clones, with more than 80% as singletons. The specimen was peripheral blood, collected from a patient treated with radiotherapy plus ipilimumab. All receptors come from a human donor with non-small cell lung cancer who had stable disease on radiotherapy plus ipilimumab.

The table lists this clone with a few counts. The rearrangement joins TRBV7-2 to TRBJ1-1; 10 bases are shared with TRBD1. Per germline, CDR1 SGHTA and CDR2 FQGNSA. The V gene end was trimmed by 3 bases and the J gene end by 5 bases; junction bases not matched to a gene: 3. CDR3 length: 14 residues. The CDR3 reads CASSFGQGGTEAFF. CDR3 nucleotides: TGTGCCAGCAGCTTTGGACAGGGGGGAACTGAAGCTTTCTTT.

This rearrangement joins TRBV2 to TRBJ2-7; D gene ambiguous. The CDR3 spans 15 residues. Trimming stripped 3 bases from V and 0 bases from J, with 12 bases between. The germline CDR1 and CDR2 sequences are SNHLY and FYNNEI. Here the CDR3 reads CASSEAQAYSYEQYF. The CDR3 DNA reads as TGTGCCAGCAGTGAGGCGCAAGCGTACTCCTACGAGCAGTACTTC.

The V and J genes are TRBV21-1 and TRBJ2-1; the DNA was not compared with TRBD1, the D call given in the table. TRBV21-1 is given as a pseudogene. This CDR3 is built from 15 residues. CDR3 DNA: TGTGCCAGCAGCAACCGGGACAGGCCGGACAATGAGCAGTTCTTC. Protein sequence: CASSNRDRPDNEQFF.

The rearrangement links TRBV9 to TRBJ1-1; 7 bases match TRBD1. CDR1 SGDLS and CDR2 YYNGEE come from the germline V gene. The CDR3 runs to 13 residues. J gave up 4 bases and V 4 bases, and 4 bases lay outside the gene matches. CDR3 sequence reads: CASSSSGGTEAFF. In nucleotides, the CDR3 is TGTGCCAGCAGCTCTTCAGGGGGCACTGAAGCTTTCTTT.

The chain has TRBV7-8 and TRBJ2-1; TRBD2 agrees at 9 bases. Per the germline V gene, CDR1 is SGHVS and CDR2 is FQNEAQ. V lost 2 bases to trimming and J lost 2 bases; unmatched junction nucleotides: 10. The CDR3 contains 18 residues. CDR3 residues: CASSLFPSGIRPYNEQFF. CDR3 coding DNA: TGTGCCAGCAGCTTATTCCCTAGCGGGATACGTCCCTACAATGAGCAGTTCTTC.

This clone has a single count. The chain carries TRBV2 and TRBJ2-1, with 11 bases that match TRBD2. After removal of 7 bases from V and 8 bases from J, the junction contained 16 bases not matched to a gene. CDR3 length: 17 amino acids. CDR1 SNHLY and CDR2 FYNNEI come from the germline V gene. CDR3 protein: CASTRPPASGRIYEQFF. The CDR3 DNA reads as TGTGCCAGCACCCGCCCACCTGCTAGCGGGAGGATCTATGAGCAGTTCTTC.

The chain has TRBV28 and TRBJ2-2, with a tentative D call TRBD1 (6 bases). The CDR3 has 16 residues. V lost 3 bases, J lost 7 bases, and 18 bases lay in between. CDR1 and CDR2 from the germline V gene are MDHEN and SYDVKM. The CDR3 protein is CASSFAGQGPLGELFF. DNA of the CDR3: TGTGCCAGCAGTTTCGCGGGCCAGGGGCCACTCGGGGAGCTGTTTTTT.

The CDR3 region has the DNA TGTGCCAGCTCACCACTTACAAACAGGGCTGGAGGAAACATTCAGTACTTC. Translating it yields CASSPLTNRAGGNIQYF. The V and J genes are TRBV18 and TRBJ2-4; a possible D gene is TRBD1 (6 bases). This CDR3 is built from 17 residues. Trimming removed 1 base at V and 6 bases at J, with 19 bases between. CDR1 and CDR2 (germline): KGHSH, LQKENI. The variable domain in full, with the rest retrieved from reference TRBV18 and TRBJ2-4, is NAGVMQNPRHLVRRRGQEARLRCSPMKGHSHVYWYRQLPEEGLKFMVYLQKENIIDESGMPKERFSAEFPKEGPSILRIQQVVRGDSAAYFCASSPLTNRAGGNIQYFGAGTRLSVL.

This rearrangement joins TRBV28 to TRBJ2-2; TRBD1 might be the D (6 bases). The CDR3 totals 14 residues. Trimming left V 6 bases short and J 1 base short, with 9 bases between. CDR1 is MDHEN and CDR2 is SYDVKM in the germline V gene. CDR3 nucleotide sequence: TGTGCCAGCAGCTCGGGACAGAACACCGGGGAGCTGTTTTTT. Protein product: CASSSGQNTGELFF.

The chain couples TRBV9 to TRBJ2-3, with TRBD2 matching over 7 bases. The junction had 8 bases not matched to a gene; V was cut back by 0 bases and J by 4 bases. The CDR3 runs 16 residues. Germline CDR1 SGDLS, CDR2 YYNGEE. The CDR3 nucleotides read TGTGCCAGCAGCGTAGACGTGGGAGGGATAGCAGATACGCAGTATTTT. Amino acids: CASSVDVGGIADTQYF. Supplemented by reference TRBV9 and TRBJ2-3, the full variable domain reads DSGVTQTPKHLITATGQRVTLRCSPRSGDLSVYWYQQSLDQGLQFLIQYYNGEERAKGNILERFSAQQFPDLHSELNLSSLELGDSALYFCASSVDVGGIADTQYFGPGTRLTVL.

The CDR3 sequence is CASSQDRTSGVYEQYF. CDR3 in DNA: TGCGCCAGCAGCCAAGACCGGACTAGCGGGGTATACGAGCAGTACTTC. The chain joins TRBV4-1 to TRBJ2-7, with 12 positions matching TRBD2. V shed 0 bases and J 4 bases; nucleotides not matched to a gene: 4. Germline-derived CDR1 and CDR2 are MGHRA and YSYEKL. The CDR3 is 16 amino acids.

The DNA for the CDR3 is TGTGCCAGCACCGACCAGGACAGCGACTATGGCTACACCTTC. Protein sequence: CASTDQDSDYGYTF. V is TRBV2 and J is TRBJ1-2; D might be TRBD1 (6 bases). The V gene's germline CDR1 is SNHLY and CDR2 FYNNEI. The ends were cut back, 7 bases at V and 3 bases at J, with 15 bases in the middle. The CDR3 sequence is 14 residues long.

Notes on this clone: The identical CDR3 is also encoded by other nucleotide sequences in the sample. This chain connects TRBV7-2 to TRBJ2-2; 7 bases match TRBD1. Germline loops: CDR1 SGHTA, CDR2 FQGNSA. V lost 5 bases and J lost 1; bases outside the gene matches: 4. There are 15 residues in the CDR3. CDR3 loop: CASSPTGLNTGELFF. DNA for the CDR3: TGTGCCAGCAGCCCGACAGGGTTGAACACCGGGGAGCTGTTTTTT.

The rearrangement links TRBV6-1 to TRBJ2-7; TRBD2 matches at 7 bases. This CDR3 contains 15 residues. Germline CDR1 and CDR2: MNHNS and SASEGT. Trimming cost V 8 bases and J 1 base; bases outside gene matches: 11. As DNA, the CDR3 is TGTGCCAGCCTCCCGCTAGCGGAGATGTCCTACGAGCAGTACTTC. It translates to CASLPLAEMSYEQYF.

The chain recombines TRBV5-1 with TRBJ2-3; D is unresolved. Trimming shortened V by 0 bases and J by 6 bases, and 11 bases separated the two germline ends. CDR1 is SGHRS, CDR2 YFSETQ, per germline. The CDR3 is 14 residues long. The CDR3 here is CASSLVSSADTQYF. CDR3 bases: TGCGCCAGCAGCTTGGTATCCAGCGCTGATACGCAGTATTTT.

This clone turned up a few times. Distinct nucleotide sequences in the sample also encode this CDR3. The chain links TRBV5-1 to TRBJ1-1, with D possibly being TRBD1 (5 bases). CDR3 length: 13 amino acids. V lost 4 bases to trimming and J lost 1 base, with 8 bases between them. Germline V gene lookup returns CDR1 SGHRS and CDR2 YFSETQ. The CDR3 nucleotides are TGCGCCAGCAGCCCACAGGCGAACACTGAAGCTTTCTTT. It encodes CASSPQANTEAFF.

J is TRBJ1-4 and V is TRBV5-8, with D perhaps matching TRBD1 (6 bases). Between the trimmed V and J ends, which lost 4 bases and 7 bases, there was a span of 14 bases. Germline CDR1 is SGHTS and CDR2 is YDEGEE. The CDR3 has 14 residues. The CDR3 bases are TGTGCCAGCAGCAGTCGGGGGGCGGGTGAAAAACTGTTTTTT. Translation gives CASSSRGAGEKLFF.

The chain has TRBV5-8 and TRBJ1-5; D may be TRBD1 (5 bases). Germline values: CDR1 SGHTS, CDR2 YDEGEE. Trimming left V 3 bases short and J 7 bases short, with 11 bases between. The CDR3 is 13 amino acids. CDR3 sequence (DNA): TGTGCCAGCAGCTGGGGGGAAAGGCAGCCCCAGCATTTT. It is translated as CASSWGERQPQHF.

The chain couples TRBV2 to TRBJ2-7, with TRBD2 matching over 8 bases. Per the germline V gene, CDR1 is SNHLY and CDR2 is FYNNEI. The CDR3 spans 13 residues. Germline trimming cut 4 bases from V and 6 bases from J; bases unmatched to any gene: 5. The CDR3 region has the DNA TGTGCCAGCAGTGTCGAGACTAGCGCCGAGCAGTACTTC. Encoded protein: CASSVETSAEQYF.

The rearrangement joins TRBV27 to TRBJ2-3; 7 nucleotides align to TRBD2. CDR1 is MNHEY and CDR2 is SMNVEV in the germline V gene (reference sequence). This CDR3 has 15 amino acids. V was clipped by 4 bases and J by 0 bases; unmatched bases: 4. The CDR3 is CASSSLAVSTDTQYF. The CDR3 nucleotides are TGTGCCAGCAGTTCCCTAGCGGTTAGCACAGATACGCAGTATTTT.

The chain combines TRBV29-1 with TRBJ2-7, with TRBD1 matching over 7 bases. The CDR3 contains 13 residues. The germline gives CDR1 SQVTM, CDR2 ANQGSEA. V shed 5 bases and J 10 bases; nucleotides not matched to a gene: 14. The CDR3 bases are TGCAGCGTTACCCGGGACAGTGGGACACGTCAGTACTTC. Amino acids: CSVTRDSGTRQYF.

This clone was seen once. The chain carries TRBV5-1 and TRBJ2-3; 8 nucleotides align to TRBD1. The CDR3 has 16 residues. The J segment lost 1 base and the V segment lost 0 bases, leaving 4 bases of the junction unmatched. Looked up from germline, CDR1 is SGHRS and CDR2 is YFSETQ. The CDR3 spells CASSLEGTGRTDTQYF. Written as DNA, the CDR3 is TGCGCCAGCAGCTTGGAAGGGACAGGACGCACAGATACGCAGTATTTT.

The chain uses TRBV18 and TRBJ2-7; the D gene is possibly TRBD1 (6 bases). This CDR3 has 15 residues. Germline loops: CDR1 KGHSH, CDR2 LQKENI. Trimming pared 3 bases from V and 0 bases from J, leaving 12 bases between. In DNA, the CDR3 is TGTGCCAGCTCACCTTCCGGGACAAGCTCCTACGAGCAGTACTTC. Protein product: CASSPSGTSSYEQYF.

This chain links TRBV6-5 with TRBJ2-1, with 11 bases lining up with TRBD1. Germline V lookup: CDR1 MNHEY, CDR2 SVGAGI. The CDR3 contains 16 residues. The V gene end was trimmed by 1 base and the J gene end by 9 bases; junction bases not matched to a gene: 8. CDR3 sequence: CASSYLDRGLSGEQFF. Here the CDR3 DNA reads TGTGCCAGCAGTTACTTGGACAGGGGGCTTTCGGGTGAGCAGTTCTTC.

This clone showed up just a few times. CDR3 nucleotides: TGTGCCAGCAGTCCCCCCCGAAGGGGGAAAGAGACCCAGTACTTC. Residues: CASSPPRRGKETQYF. The V call is TRBV28, the J call TRBJ2-5, with D tentatively TRBD1 (6 bases). Germline loops: CDR1 MDHEN, CDR2 SYDVKM. Trimming shortened V by 5 bases and J by 3 bases, and 16 bases separated the two germline ends. CDR3 size: 15 residues.

About this clone: The sample holds other DNA sequences that translate to the same CDR3. This sequence joins TRBV6-4 and TRBJ2-1; 9 bases align to TRBD2. Trimming at V came to 0 bases and at J to 4 bases, leaving 1 base not matched to a gene. The CDR3 has 15 residues. CDR1 and CDR2 (germline): MRHNA, SNTAGT. The CDR3 bases are TGTGCCAGCAGTGACTCTAGCGGGAGTTACAATGAGCAGTTCTTC. Protein: CASSDSSGSYNEQFF.